This TCR beta chain originates from a study of shared clonotypes between healthy human individuals (TCRdb year 2020). Describing the broader study: The cohort comprised two women and three men aged 18 to 49 years. For each donor, CD4 naive and CD4 memory were each given three plates, CD8 naive was given two plates, and CD8 memory was given one plate. The study deeply sequenced blood TCR repertoires of roughly five healthy adults to estimate repertoire size and the extent of clonotype sharing between individuals. To increase sequencing depth and limit assay-specific biases, different laboratories used diverse techniques to prepare libraries and sequence TCR repertoires. Each donor's leukapheresis produced roughly between roughly 0.85 and 9.5 billion PBMCs. What the authors observed across the whole study: Compared with non-shared clonotypes, clonotypes shared by all four sorted-subset donors had higher generation probabilities. Based on pairwise subsampling, the degree of clonotype sharing among donors was expected to be affected by sequencing depth. Sampling was restricted to blood, and TCR repertoires in tissue are likely to differ from TCR repertoires in blood. The small number of donors limited the genetic and exposure-history diversity represented. Larger estimated clonotype richness was generally found for naive subsets than for memory subsets. Across a handful of donors, roughly 5.4% of naive CD4, roughly 3.5% of naive CD8, about 2% of memory CD4, and approximately 0.4% of memory CD8 clonotypes were shared. Incomplete sequencing was indicated by rarefaction of sorted-subset datasets, despite the large sequencing depth.

Worth noting for this clone: What this receptor recognizes is not known. The sample holds no much larger clone one base away, and base qualities are not on file.

Donors were healthy HIV-negative adults with no recently reported acute infections or vaccinations. Every donor was a Caucasian adult residing in Nashville, Tennessee, USA. Magnetic negative selection was used to enrich CD4+ T cells, after which naive cells were positively selected on CD45RA and the negative fraction became the memory subset. After blood collection by leukapheresis, PBMCs were isolated using Ficoll-Histopaque density gradient centrifugation and then cryopreserved in the vapor phase of liquid nitrogen. Analytical flow cytometry was used to check the purity and quantity of every magnetically sorted T cell population. From each sorted fraction, genomic DNA was isolated and quantified by UV absorbance on a Nanodrop 2000c. V has 6 bases trimmed and J has 6 bases trimmed; junction bases matching no gene number 9. From the germline V gene, CDR1 is SGHRS and CDR2 is YFSETQ. The CDR3 goes from the cysteine to the phenylalanine over 15 residues. Only the CDR3 region is kept as DNA, spanning 45 bases read in frame from base 1.

TCR CDR3 regions were amplified from genomic DNA by multiplex PCR using the deep immunoSEQ assay. Genomic DNA extracted from each cell subset was distributed evenly over all wells of several immunoSEQ 96-well plates, and each plate served as one replicate. Each replicate PCR for sorted subsets received about 220 ng genomic DNA, equal to 28,000 or so T cell genomes. Purified libraries were quantified with a Qubit 3.0 fluorometer, sized on a Bioanalyzer 2100, and re-quantified with the KAPA Library Quantification kit. Each immunoSEQ 96-well plate was sequenced on its own single-read 150-cycle Illumina NextSeq 550 flow cell. Per the original workflow: Because the immunoSEQ output held only junctional sequences and lacked quality scores, the filtering could not match the filtering applied to full-length reads. Sequences were annotated with PyIR, a Python wrapper for IgBLAST v1.9, and V/J genes and CDR3 were assigned using IMGT germline references. Reads were removed for weak V/J assignments (E-value above 1e-6), missing CDR3, stop codons, out-of-frame junctions, or ambiguous translated residues. V3J clonotypes were defined as sequences sharing the same inferred V gene, J gene, and CDR3 amino acid sequence. To compute the percentage overlap between repertoires, the number of shared unique clonotypes was divided by the size of the smaller repertoire. RTK rarefaction, the Chao1 estimator, and Recon v2.1 estimates of unobserved clonotypes were used to assess repertoire richness. Generation probabilities were computed with OLGA for all TCRbeta clonotypes obtained by the gDNA method from four donors. In its TCRdb copy, this immuneACCESS table keeps in-frame sequences only and misses some clones. Where compared with another copy, unresolved V genes explain less than half of these, and the others have no known cause. The V and J calls and clone size were taken over from that table, and D and trimming were inferred from the DNA. This sample is represented by over a million clones; around three quarters of them were singletons. The top ten clonotypes cover 0.6% to 0.75% of the sample.

The chain couples TRBV5-1 to TRBJ2-1; 10 nucleotides in the junction match TRBD2. Sequencing used memory CD4+ T cells from PBMCs. The cell subset or site tag for this specimen amounts to: CD45RA-negative fraction. The TCR comes from a man younger than 35 in good health. Some clones in this sample may be carry-over from other donors' samples. The CDR3 in this case is CASNYLAGARNEQFF. The nucleotide sequence reads as follows: TGCGCCAGCAACTACCTAGCGGGAGCGCGCAATGAGCAGTTCTTC.